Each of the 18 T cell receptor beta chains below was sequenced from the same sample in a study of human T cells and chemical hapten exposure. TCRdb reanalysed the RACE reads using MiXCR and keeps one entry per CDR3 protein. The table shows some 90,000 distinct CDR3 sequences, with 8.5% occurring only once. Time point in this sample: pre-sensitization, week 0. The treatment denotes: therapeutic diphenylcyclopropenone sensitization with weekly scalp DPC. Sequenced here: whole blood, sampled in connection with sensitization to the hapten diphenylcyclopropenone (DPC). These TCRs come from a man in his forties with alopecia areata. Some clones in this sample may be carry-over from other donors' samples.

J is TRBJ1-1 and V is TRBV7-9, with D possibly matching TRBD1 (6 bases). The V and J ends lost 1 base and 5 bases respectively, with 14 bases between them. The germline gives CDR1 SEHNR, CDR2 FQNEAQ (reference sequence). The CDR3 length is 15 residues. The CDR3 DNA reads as TGTGCCAGCAGCTTAGTCAGGGGAGAGCGAACTGAAGCTTTCTTT. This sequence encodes CASSLVRGERTEAFF.

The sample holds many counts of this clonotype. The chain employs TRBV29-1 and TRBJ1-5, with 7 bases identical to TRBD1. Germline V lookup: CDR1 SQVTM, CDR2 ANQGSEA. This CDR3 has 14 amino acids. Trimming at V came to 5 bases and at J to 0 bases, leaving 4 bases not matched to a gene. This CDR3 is CSVLTGDSNQPQHF. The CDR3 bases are TGCAGCGTTCTAACAGGGGATAGCAATCAGCCCCAGCATTTT. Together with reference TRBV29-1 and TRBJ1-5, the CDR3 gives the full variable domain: SAVISQKPSRDICQRGTSLTIQCQVDSQVTMMFWYRQQPGQSLTLIATANQGSEATYESGFVIDKFPISRPNLTFSTLTVSNMSPEDSSIYLCSVLTGDSNQPQHFGDGTRLSIL.

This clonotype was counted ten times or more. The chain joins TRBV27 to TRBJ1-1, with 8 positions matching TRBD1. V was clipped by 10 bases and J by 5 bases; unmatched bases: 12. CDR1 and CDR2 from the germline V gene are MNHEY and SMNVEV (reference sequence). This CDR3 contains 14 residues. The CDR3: CATKTGESTTEAFF. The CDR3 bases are TGTGCCACCAAGACAGGGGAAAGTACGACTGAAGCTTTCTTT.

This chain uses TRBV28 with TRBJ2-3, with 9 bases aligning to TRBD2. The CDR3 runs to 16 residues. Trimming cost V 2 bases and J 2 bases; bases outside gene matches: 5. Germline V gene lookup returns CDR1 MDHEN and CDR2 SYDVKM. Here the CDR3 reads CASSLTLAGITDTQYF. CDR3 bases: TGTGCCAGCAGTTTAACCCTAGCGGGGATCACAGATACGCAGTATTTT.

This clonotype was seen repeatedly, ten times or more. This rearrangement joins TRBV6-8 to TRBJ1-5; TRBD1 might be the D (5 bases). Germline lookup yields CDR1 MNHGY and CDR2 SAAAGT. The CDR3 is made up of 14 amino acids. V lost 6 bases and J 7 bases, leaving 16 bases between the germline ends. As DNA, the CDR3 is TGTGCCAGCAGGTGGTGTGAGGGGATACAGCCCCAGCATTTT. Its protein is CASRWCEGIQPQHF.

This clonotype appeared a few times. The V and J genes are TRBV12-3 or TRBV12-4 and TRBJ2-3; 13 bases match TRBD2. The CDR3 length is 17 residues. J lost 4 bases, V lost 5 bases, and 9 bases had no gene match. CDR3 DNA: TGTGCCAGCAGTCCAGAGAGGACTAGCGGGAGTCCAGATACGCAGTATTTT. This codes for CASSPERTSGSPDTQYF.

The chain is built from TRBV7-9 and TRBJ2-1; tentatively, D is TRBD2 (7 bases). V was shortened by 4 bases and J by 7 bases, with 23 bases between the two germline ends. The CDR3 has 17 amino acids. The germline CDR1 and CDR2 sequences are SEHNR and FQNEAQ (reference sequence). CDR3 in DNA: TGTGCCAGCAGCTCCGTGGGGGCTAGCGGCGGCGGGAATGAGCAGTTCTTC. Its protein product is CASSSVGASGGGNEQFF.

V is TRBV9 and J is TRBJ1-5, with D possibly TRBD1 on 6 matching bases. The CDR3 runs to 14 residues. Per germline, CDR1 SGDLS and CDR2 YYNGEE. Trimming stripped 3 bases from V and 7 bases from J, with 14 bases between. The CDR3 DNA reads TGTGCCAGCAGCGGAACAGGGTTTGGCCAGCCCCAGCATTTT. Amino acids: CASSGTGFGQPQHF.

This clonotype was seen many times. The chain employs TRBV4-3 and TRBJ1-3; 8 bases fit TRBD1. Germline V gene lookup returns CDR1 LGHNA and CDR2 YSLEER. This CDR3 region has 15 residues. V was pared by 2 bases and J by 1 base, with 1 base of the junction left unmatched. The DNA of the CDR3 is TGCGCCAGCAGCCAACAGGGGGCTTCTGGAAACACCATATATTTT. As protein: CASSQQGASGNTIYF.

CDR3 DNA: TGCAGTGCTCCCCCGTGGGGGGTAGGCACAGATACGCAGTATTTT. As protein: CSAPPWGVGTDTQYF. V is TRBV20-1 and J is TRBJ2-3; possibly TRBD2 for D (6 bases). CDR1 and CDR2 (germline): DFQATT, SNEGSKA (reference sequence). V was clipped by 5 bases and J by 1 base, with 16 bases between them. The CDR3 covers 15 residues.

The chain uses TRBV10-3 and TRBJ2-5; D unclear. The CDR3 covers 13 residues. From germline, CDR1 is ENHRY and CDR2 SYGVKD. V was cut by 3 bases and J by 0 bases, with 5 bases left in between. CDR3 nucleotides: TGTGCCATCAGTGAAATTCACCAAGAGACCCAGTACTTC. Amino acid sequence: CAISEIHQETQYF.

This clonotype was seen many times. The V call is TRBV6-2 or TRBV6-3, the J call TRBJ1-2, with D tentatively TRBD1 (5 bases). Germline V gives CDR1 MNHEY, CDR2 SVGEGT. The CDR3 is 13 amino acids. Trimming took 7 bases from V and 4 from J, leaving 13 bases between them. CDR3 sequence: CASTRPGTYGYTF. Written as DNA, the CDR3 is TGTGCCAGCACCCGTCCGGGGACCTATGGCTACACCTTC.

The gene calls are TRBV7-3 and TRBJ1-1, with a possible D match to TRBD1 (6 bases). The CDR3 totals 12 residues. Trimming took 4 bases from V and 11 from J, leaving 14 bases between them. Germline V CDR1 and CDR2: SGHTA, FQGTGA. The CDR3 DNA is TGTGCCAGCAGCTCGGAGCAGGGGCATGCTTTCTTT. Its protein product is CASSSEQGHAFF.

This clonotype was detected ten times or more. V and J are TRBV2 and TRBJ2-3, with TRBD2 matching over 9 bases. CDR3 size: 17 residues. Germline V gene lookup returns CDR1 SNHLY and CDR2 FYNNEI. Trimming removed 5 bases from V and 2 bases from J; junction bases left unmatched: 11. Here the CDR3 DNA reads TGTGCCAGCAGTAATGTGCCTCCTAGCGGGATCACAGATACGCAGTATTTT. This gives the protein CASSNVPPSGITDTQYF.

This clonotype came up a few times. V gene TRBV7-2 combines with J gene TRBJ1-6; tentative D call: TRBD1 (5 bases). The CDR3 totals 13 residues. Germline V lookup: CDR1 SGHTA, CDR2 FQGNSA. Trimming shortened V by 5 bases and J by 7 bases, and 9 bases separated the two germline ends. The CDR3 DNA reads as TGTGCCAGCAGCCAACAGGAGAATTCACCCCTCCACTTT. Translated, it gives CASSQQENSPLHF.

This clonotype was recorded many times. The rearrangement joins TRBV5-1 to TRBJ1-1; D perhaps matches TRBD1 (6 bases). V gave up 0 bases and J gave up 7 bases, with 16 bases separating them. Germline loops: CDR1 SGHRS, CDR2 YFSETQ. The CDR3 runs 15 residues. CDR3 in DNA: TGCGCCAGCAGCTTGGGACAGGCCCCGGTACTTGAAGCTTTCTTT. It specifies CASSLGQAPVLEAFF.

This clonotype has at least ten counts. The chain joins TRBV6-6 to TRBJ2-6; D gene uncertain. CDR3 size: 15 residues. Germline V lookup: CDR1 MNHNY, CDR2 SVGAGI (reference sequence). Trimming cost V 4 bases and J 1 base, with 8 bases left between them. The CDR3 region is CASSSPGSGANVLTF. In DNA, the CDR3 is TGTGCCAGCAGTTCCCCCGGTTCTGGGGCCAACGTCCTGACTTTC.

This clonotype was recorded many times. The CDR3 protein is CASSSPSGLAGYTDTQYF. CDR3 coding DNA: TGTGCCAGCAGCTCCCCGTCCGGACTAGCGGGATACACAGATACGCAGTATTTT. V and J are TRBV7-9 and TRBJ2-3, with 12 bases identical to TRBD2. V was clipped by 4 bases and J by 2 bases; unmatched bases: 10. Germline V lookup: CDR1 SEHNR, CDR2 FQNEAQ (reference sequence). The CDR3 covers 18 residues.